Listed here are 28 T cell receptor beta chains from one sample, sequenced in a study of human thymus T cells. Measured with immunoSEQ multiplex PCR; TCRdb has only the in-frame clones, and not every one. Altogether tens of thousands of clones are present, 94% being singletons, with the ten largest covering more than 0.095%. Source material: blood. The receptor set was obtained from a boy less than two years old with a congenital heart defect but otherwise immunologically healthy.

The chain joins TRBV27 to TRBJ2-5, with 10 bases lining up with TRBD2. Germline loops: CDR1 MNHEY, CDR2 SMNVEV (reference sequence). Trimming took 2 bases from V and 7 from J; bases not matched to a gene: 4. The length of the CDR3 is 14 residues. In nucleotides, the CDR3 is TGTGCCAGCAGTTTAACTAGCGGGGATACGACCCAGTACTTC. It is translated as CASSLTSGDTTQYF.

The rearrangement links TRBV5-1 to TRBJ2-1, with TRBD2 matching over 7 bases. CDR1 and CDR2 from the germline V gene are SGHRS and YFSETQ. The CDR3 is made up of 16 amino acids. The V segment lost 4 bases and the J segment 1 base; nucleotides outside the gene matches: 8. CDR3 residues: CASSARLASSYNEQFF. CDR3 DNA sequence: TGCGCCAGCAGCGCTCGACTAGCTTCTTCCTACAATGAGCAGTTCTTC.

The CDR3 nucleotides read TGTGCCTTAGGCAGGGCTGGGGCCAACGTCCTGACTTTC. It translates to CALGRAGANVLTF. The chain uses TRBV30 and TRBJ2-6, with a tentative D call TRBD1 (5 bases). The CDR3 is 13 residues long. Germline V lookup: CDR1 GTSNPN, CDR2 SVGIG (reference sequence). V was cut by 7 bases and J by 2 bases, with 9 bases left in between.

CDR3 in DNA: TGTGCCAGCAGCCAATTACTAGCGGGGGCCCTTAGCACAGATACGCAGTATTTT. Protein sequence: CASSQLLAGALSTDTQYF. This chain joins TRBV4-2 and TRBJ2-3; 11 bases fit TRBD2. The CDR3 is made up of 18 amino acids. Germline V gene data show CDR1 as LGHNA and CDR2 as YNFKEQ. The J segment lost 0 bases and the V segment lost 2 bases, leaving 7 bases of the junction unmatched.

This chain uses TRBV5-1 with TRBJ2-7, with D perhaps TRBD1 or TRBD2 (6 bases each). V lost 0 bases, J lost 2 bases, and 9 bases lay in between. The CDR3 is 14 residues long. In germline, CDR1 is SGHRS, CDR2 YFSETQ. The CDR3 is CASSLAGDTYEQYF. CDR3 DNA sequence: TGCGCCAGCAGCTTGGCGGGGGACACCTACGAGCAGTACTTC.

This rearrangement joins TRBV19 to TRBJ2-3; the D gene is possibly TRBD1 (5 bases). This CDR3 is built from 14 residues. The V end was cut by 3 bases, the J end by 6 bases, with 13 bases between. Germline values: CDR1 LNHDA, CDR2 SQIVND (reference sequence). CDR3 nucleotide sequence: TGTGCCAGTAGTATGCTAGGGGTCAGGGATACGCAGTATTTT. It translates to CASSMLGVRDTQYF.

The rearrangement joins TRBV4-1 to TRBJ2-2; a possible D gene is TRBD2 (6 bases). V gave up 3 bases and J gave up 4 bases, with 15 bases separating them. The CDR3 contains 16 residues. Germline CDR1 reads MGHRA; CDR2 reads YSYEKL. The CDR3 is CASSHGKGLVTGELFF. The CDR3 DNA reads TGCGCCAGCAGCCATGGGAAGGGACTCGTCACCGGGGAGCTGTTTTTT.

The rearrangement joins TRBV9 to TRBJ2-5; TRBD2 aligns across 11 bases. The CDR3 is 16 residues long. Losses at the gene ends were 0 bases for V and 0 bases for J; bases not matched to a gene: 1. Germline values: CDR1 SGDLS, CDR2 YYNGEE. In nucleotides, the CDR3 is TGTGCCAGCAGCGTAGGGACTAGCGGGTACCAAGAGACCCAGTACTTC. It codes for CASSVGTSGYQETQYF.

The chain carries TRBV7-2 and TRBJ2-2; D remains ambiguous. V was cut by 2 bases and J by 7 bases, with 5 bases left in between. The germline V gene encodes CDR1 SGHTA and CDR2 FQGNSA. The CDR3 is 12 amino acids. The CDR3 region is CASSLQRGELFF. CDR3 coding DNA: TGTGCCAGCAGCTTACAACGCGGGGAGCTGTTTTTT.

The chain is built from TRBV6-5 and TRBJ2-4; 14 bases match TRBD2. Germline V gene data show CDR1 as MNHEY and CDR2 as SVGAGI. The ends lost 4 bases at V and 1 base at J; junction bases unmatched: 0. CDR3 length: 16 amino acids. CDR3 DNA: TGTGCCAGCAGTTGGACTAGCGGGGGGGCCAAAAACATTCAGTACTTC. Amino acid sequence: CASSWTSGGAKNIQYF.

The V and J genes are TRBV10-3 and TRBJ1-2, with D perhaps matching TRBD1 (5 bases). The V end lost 11 bases, the J end lost 7 bases, and 17 bases lay between the germline ends. This CDR3 has 12 residues. The germline gives CDR1 ENHRY, CDR2 SYGVKD. The CDR3 nucleotides are TGTGCCGCCGGCGAGGGGTGGGGTGGCTACACCTTC. This translates into CAAGEGWGGYTF.

This clone has more than one count but fewer than ten. V gene TRBV2 combines with J gene TRBJ2-7, with D possibly TRBD1 on 6 matching bases. Trimming pared 6 bases from V and 1 base from J, leaving 10 bases between. This CDR3 spans 13 amino acids. The germline V gene has CDR1 SNHLY and CDR2 FYNNEI. This CDR3 reads CASRLTGSYEQYF. In DNA, the CDR3 is TGTGCCAGCAGGCTCACAGGGTCCTACGAGCAGTACTTC. Variable domain in full (rest from reference TRBV2 and TRBJ2-7): EPEVTQTPSHQVTQMGQEVILRCVPISNHLYFYWYRQILGQKVEFLVSFYNNEISEKSEIFDDQFSVERPDGSNFTLKIRSTKLEDSAMYFCASRLTGSYEQYFGPGTRLTVT.

The rearrangement joins TRBV6-5 to TRBJ2-3; 7 bases map to TRBD2. Trimming at V came to 6 bases and at J to 2 bases, leaving 8 bases not matched to a gene. The CDR3 has 15 residues. CDR1 is MNHEY, CDR2 SVGAGI, per germline. This CDR3 is CASRSASGYTDTQYF. CDR3 nucleotides: TGTGCCAGCAGATCAGCTAGCGGATACACAGATACGCAGTATTTT.

This chain connects TRBV4-3 to TRBJ1-3, with D possibly being TRBD1 (5 bases). CDR1 is LGHNA, CDR2 YSLEER, per germline. V lost 0 bases and J lost 7, with 13 bases in between. CDR3 size: 15 residues. CDR3 bases: TGCGCCAGCAGCCAAGAGAGAGGGGTTGGGAACACCATATATTTT. Its translation is CASSQERGVGNTIYF.

The V and J genes are TRBV19 and TRBJ1-2; 11 positions agree with TRBD1. This CDR3 contains 14 residues. The germline CDR1 and CDR2 sequences are LNHDA and SQIVND (reference sequence). With 8 bases clipped from V and 3 bases from J, the junction kept 5 bases outside the gene matches. The CDR3 region is CASEPGQGDYGYTF. The CDR3 bases are TGTGCCAGTGAACCGGGACAGGGGGACTATGGCTACACCTTC. Using reference TRBV19 and TRBJ1-2 for the parts outside the CDR3, the full variable domain is DGGITQSPKYLFRKEGQNVTLSCEQNLNHDAMYWYRQDPGQGLRLIYYSQIVNDFQKGDIAEGYSVSREKKESFPLTVTSAQKNPTAFYLCASEPGQGDYGYTFGSGTRLTVV.

The chain employs TRBV6-1 and TRBJ1-5; D is possibly TRBD1 (6 bases). V was pared by 4 bases and J by 0 bases, with 16 bases between. Per germline, CDR1 MNHNS and CDR2 SASEGT. The CDR3 has 17 residues. CDR3 DNA sequence: TGTGCCAGCAGTGCCCCGGGACAACTTTATAGCAATCAGCCCCAGCATTTT. Its protein product is CASSAPGQLYSNQPQHF.

The V gene is TRBV10-3, the J gene TRBJ1-1, with D possibly matching TRBD1 (6 bases). Deletions cut 2 bases from V and 2 bases from J, with 12 bases between. CDR1 is ENHRY and CDR2 is SYGVKD in the germline V gene. The CDR3 loop spans 15 amino acids. The CDR3 DNA is TGTGCCATCAGTGAGGGGAAACAGGGCAACACTGAAGCTTTCTTT. Amino acids: CAISEGKQGNTEAFF.

This chain joins TRBV4-2 and TRBJ1-2, with D possibly TRBD1 on 5 matching bases. CDR3 size: 15 residues. CDR1 and CDR2 (germline): LGHNA, YNFKEQ. Trimming cost V 3 bases and J 12 bases, with 23 bases left between them. The CDR3 nucleotides are TGTGCCAGCAGCCATTCCCTCCGGGACCGTCTAGTGGACACCTTC. Its translation: CASSHSLRDRLVDTF.

The CDR3 region is CATSSTGGQPQHF. The CDR3, as DNA: TGTGCCACCAGCAGTACAGGGGGACAGCCCCAGCATTTT. V gene TRBV15 combines with J gene TRBJ1-5; 8 nucleotides match TRBD1. The CDR3 length is 13 residues. Germline V gene sequence: CDR1 LNHNV, CDR2 YYDKDF (reference sequence). V lost 3 bases to trimming and J lost 7 bases; unmatched junction nucleotides: 2.

CDR3 sequence (DNA): TGTGCCAGCAGTTACTCTGGGGGGGCTGGGGAGCTGTTTTTT. Its protein is CASSYSGGAGELFF. This rearrangement joins TRBV6-5 to TRBJ2-2; maybe TRBD2 (7 bases). Germline V gene data show CDR1 as MNHEY and CDR2 as SVGAGI. The CDR3 consists of 14 residues. V lost 0 bases and J lost 8, with 10 bases in between.

This clone was seen a single time. DNA of the CDR3: TGCGCCAGCAGCACGGGACTTATTAATGCCTACAATGAGCAGTTCTTC. Translating it yields CASSTGLINAYNEQFF. The chain joins TRBV4-3 to TRBJ2-1, with TRBD2 as a possible D gene (6 bases). Germline V CDR1 and CDR2: LGHNA, YSLEER. The CDR3 has 16 residues. Trimming cost V 5 bases and J 2 bases, with 16 bases left between them.

The chain is built from TRBV11-2 and TRBJ2-7; no clear D. Germline values: CDR1 SGHAT, CDR2 FQNNGV. This CDR3 contains 12 residues. Trimming left V 3 bases short and J 0 bases short, with 3 bases between. The CDR3 DNA is TGTGCCAGCAGCTTCCCCTCCTACGAGCAGTACTTC. Its protein is CASSFPSYEQYF.

The rearrangement uses TRBV7-2 and TRBJ2-3; TRBD2 might be the D (5 bases). The CDR3 is made up of 14 amino acids. V shed 4 bases and J shed 3 bases, with 11 bases lying between them. Germline V gene sequence: CDR1 SGHTA, CDR2 FQGNSA. CDR3 residues: CASSSGMPTDTQYF. CDR3 sequence (DNA): TGTGCCAGCAGCTCGGGGATGCCGACAGATACGCAGTATTTT. Based on the CDR3 plus reference TRBV7-2 and TRBJ2-3, the full variable domain is GAGVSQSPSNKVTEKGKDVELRCDPISGHTALYWYRQSLGQGLEFLIYFQGNSAPDKSGLPSDRFSAERTGGSVSTLTIQRTQQEDSAVYLCASSSGMPTDTQYFGPGTRLTVL.

The chain links TRBV6-4 to TRBJ1-3; D unresolved. The CDR3 loop spans 12 amino acids. The V end lost 6 bases, the J end lost 0 bases, and 3 bases lay between the germline ends. Germline values: CDR1 MRHNA, CDR2 SNTAGT. CDR3 nucleotide sequence: TGTGCCAGCAGGTACTCTGGAAACACCATATATTTT. Protein: CASRYSGNTIYF.

V usage is TRBV5-1 and J usage is TRBJ1-2; D ambiguous. Germline V gene data show CDR1 as SGHRS and CDR2 as YFSETQ. This CDR3 has 14 amino acids. V shed 1 base and J shed 3 bases, with 10 bases lying between them. In DNA, the CDR3 is TGCGCCAGCAGCTTGCCAGGTTCTTACTATGGCTACACCTTC. It specifies CASSLPGSYYGYTF. Filled out from reference TRBV5-1 and TRBJ1-2, the complete variable domain reads KAGVTQTPRYLIKTRGQQVTLSCSPISGHRSVSWYQQTPGQGLQFLFEYFSETQRNKGNFPGRFSGRQFSNSRSEMNVSTLELGDSALYLCASSLPGSYYGYTFGSGTRLTVV.

The rearrangement uses TRBV2 and TRBJ2-7; 11 positions agree with TRBD2. The CDR3 contains 14 residues. V shed 4 bases and J 3 bases; nucleotides not matched to a gene: 2. The V gene's germline CDR1 is SNHLY and CDR2 FYNNEI. Written as DNA, the CDR3 is TGTGCCAGCAGTGTAACTAGCGGGAGCTACGAGCAGTACTTC. Protein sequence: CASSVTSGSYEQYF.

V gene TRBV7-2 combines with J gene TRBJ2-1, with TRBD2 identical over 10 bases. CDR1 is SGHTA, CDR2 FQGNSA, per germline. CDR3 length equals 14 residues. V trimming: 5 bases; J trimming: 5 bases; junction bases outside the gene matches: 3. DNA of the CDR3: TGTGCCAGCAGCCGGACTAGCGGACACAATGAGCAGTTCTTC. Translating gives CASSRTSGHNEQFF.

The rearrangement links TRBV6-6 to TRBJ1-4, with D possibly being TRBD1 (6 bases). Germline V gene data show CDR1 as MNHNY and CDR2 as SVGAGI (reference sequence). Trimming cost V 4 bases and J 0 bases, with 12 bases left between them. The CDR3 contains 16 residues. The CDR3 bases are TGTGCCAGCAGTTCAACAGAGGGGGCAACTAATGAAAAACTGTTTTTT. This sequence encodes CASSSTEGATNEKLFF.